This TCR beta chain was retrieved from a study of cytomegalovirus exposure and HLA in healthy donors. The overall study: Approximately 80 million unique TCRs, all from HLA-typed donors, were included in an early release of the data. Findings and limits, study-wide: Generally TCR sequences proved uncommon, though certain public TCRs appeared in numerous donors. In a later analysis, approximately 15,000 TCR beta sequences were associated with HLA alleles at 0.05 false discovery rate.

The PCR was carried out with 60 Vbeta primers and 13 Jbeta primers. Clones were sequenced by immunoSEQ multiplex PCR, and TCRdb holds only the in-frame ones, with some missing. The sample consists of about 160,000 clones, roughly 88% of them appearing once. The CDR3 is made up of 13 amino acids. CDR1 LNHDA and CDR2 SQIVND come from the germline V gene (reference sequence). V gave up 6 bases and J gave up 3 bases; unmatched junction bases: 1. Of note for this clone: No antigen is known for it.

Input material: PBMCs. The rearrangement links TRBV19 to TRBJ2-7; TRBD1 matches 11 bases. This sequence originates from a man aged 50 to 59 in good health and CMV-seropositive. Here the CDR3 reads CASRGQGGYEQYF. The CDR3 DNA sequence: TGTGCCAGTAGGGGACAGGGGGGCTACGAGCAGTACTTC.